The next 15 T cell receptor beta chains were all read from a single sample in a study of blood T cell repertoires in COVID-19. Using immunoSEQ multiplex PCR, the repertoire was profiled, and TCRdb retains in-frame clones only, with some absent. The sample includes 150,000 to 200,000 clones, 75% to 90% of them seen just once. The source material was peripheral blood. The receptors shown here come from a woman aged 55-70 years with acute or convalescent COVID-19.

The chain carries TRBV29-1 and TRBJ2-5, with TRBD2 matching 8 bases. J was trimmed by 4 bases and V by 4 bases; bases with no gene match: 5. Per the germline V gene, CDR1 is SQVTM and CDR2 is ANQGSEA. The CDR3 runs to 13 residues. CDR3 loop: CSVVSGSVETQYF. CDR3 bases: TGCAGCGTTGTCAGCGGGAGCGTAGAGACCCAGTACTTC.

The V call is TRBV7-9, the J call TRBJ2-5; D is unresolved. CDR3 size: 16 residues. Germline V CDR1 and CDR2: SEHNR, FQNEAQ (reference sequence). Trimming removed 1 base at V and 1 base at J, with 13 bases between. CDR3: CASSLGHSPSQETQYF. The DNA for the CDR3 is TGTGCCAGCAGCTTAGGACATTCACCTTCCCAAGAGACCCAGTACTTC.

In its sample, this clone was seen once. V is TRBV2 and J is TRBJ2-1; the D gene is possibly TRBD1 (6 bases). Germline V CDR1 and CDR2: SNHLY, FYNNEI. Trimming removed 1 base from V and 10 bases from J, with 8 bases in between. This CDR3 comprises 12 residues. The CDR3 loop reads CASSEGQAEQFF. The CDR3 nucleotides are TGTGCCAGCAGTGAAGGACAGGCGGAGCAGTTCTTC.

The rearrangement joins TRBV6-6 to TRBJ2-7, with a tentative D call TRBD1 (8 bases). The germline V gene encodes CDR1 MNHNY and CDR2 SVGAGI (reference sequence). The CDR3 consists of 13 residues. The V gene lost 5 bases and the J gene lost 4 bases, with 12 bases spanning the gap. CDR3 residues: CASSTQGGYEQYF. The CDR3 DNA is TGTGCCAGCAGTACACAGGGGGGGTACGAGCAGTACTTC.

The V gene is TRBV19, the J gene TRBJ1-3, with a tentative D call TRBD1 (5 bases). The CDR3 length is 16 residues. CDR1 and CDR2 from the germline V gene are LNHDA and SQIVND (reference sequence). Trimming removed 0 bases from V and 1 base from J, with 10 bases in between. Here the CDR3 DNA reads TGTGCCAGTAGTATAGATCGGAGGGGATCTGGAAACACCATATATTTT. Translated: CASSIDRRGSGNTIYF.

This rearrangement joins TRBV5-1 to TRBJ2-7; 9 positions match TRBD1. The V segment lost 0 bases and the J segment 5 bases; nucleotides outside the gene matches: 9. The germline CDR1 and CDR2 sequences are SGHRS and YFSETQ. The CDR3 totals 16 residues. CDR3 sequence (DNA): TGCGCCAGCAGCTTGGGAGGGACAGGGCAGGGAAACGAGCAGTACTTC. Translation: CASSLGGTGQGNEQYF.

The chain joins TRBV2 to TRBJ1-2; the match to TRBD1 covers 7 bases. The CDR3 contains 13 residues. V dropped 6 bases and J dropped 6; count of bases not matched to a gene: 7. Germline-derived CDR1 and CDR2 are SNHLY and FYNNEI. CDR3 residues: CASSTTGNHGYTF. CDR3 DNA: TGTGCCAGCAGCACGACAGGGAACCATGGCTACACCTTC.

This clone occurred once. J is TRBJ2-2 and V is TRBV7-8; no firm D call. V was trimmed by 8 bases and J by 0 bases, leaving 16 bases between them. The length of the CDR3 is 16 residues. Germline lookup yields CDR1 SGHVS and CDR2 FQNEAQ. The CDR3 sequence is CASYYLMTSNTGELFF. The DNA for the CDR3 is TGTGCCAGCTACTACCTGATGACCTCGAACACCGGGGAGCTGTTTTTT.

The genes are TRBV7-9 and TRBJ1-5, with TRBD1 matching 9 bases. The germline gives CDR1 SEHNR, CDR2 FQNEAQ (reference sequence). CDR3 size: 14 residues. The junction had 5 bases not matched to a gene; V was cut back by 5 bases and J by 6 bases. CDR3 DNA: TGTGCCAGCAGCCTAGACAGGGGGACTCAGCCCCAGCATTTT. Protein sequence: CASSLDRGTQPQHF.

The chain joins TRBV19 to TRBJ2-5, with a tentative D call TRBD2 (5 bases). The ends were cut back, 0 bases at V and 4 bases at J, with 12 bases in the middle. Per germline, CDR1 LNHDA and CDR2 SQIVND (reference sequence). CDR3 length equals 15 residues. CDR3 in DNA: TGTGCCAGTAGTATAGATGGACTGGGTGGAGAGACCCAGTACTTC. This encodes CASSIDGLGGETQYF.

The J gene is TRBJ2-5, the V gene TRBV24-1, with 11 bases identical to TRBD2. The germline V gene has CDR1 KGHDR and CDR2 SFDVKD. CDR3 length: 16 residues. With V trimmed by 5 bases and J by 5 bases, 9 bases remained unmatched. The CDR3 region is CATSAVAGGLGETQYF. The CDR3 bases are TGTGCCACCAGTGCCGTAGCGGGAGGGCTTGGGGAGACCCAGTACTTC.

The gene calls are TRBV7-9 and TRBJ2-7; D gene unclear. Germline V gene lookup returns CDR1 SEHNR and CDR2 FQNEAQ (reference sequence). The CDR3 has 18 amino acids. V was clipped by 1 base and J by 6 bases, with 25 bases between them. CDR3 in amino acids: CASSLVGRPLASRSEQYF. The CDR3 DNA is TGTGCCAGCAGCTTAGTCGGCAGGCCCCTGGCTTCGCGTTCCGAGCAGTACTTC.

This sequence joins TRBV6-1 and TRBJ1-1; D might be TRBD1 (5 bases). CDR3 size: 14 residues. The germline gives CDR1 MNHNS, CDR2 SASEGT. V was pared by 0 bases and J by 11 bases, with 16 bases between. In nucleotides, the CDR3 is TGTGCCAGCAGTGAAGCGCTTCATGGCAGGGCCGCTTTCTTT. Translation: CASSEALHGRAAFF.

This clone was counted a few times. The chain uses TRBV28 and TRBJ2-1, with 8 bases fitting TRBD2. J was trimmed by 10 bases and V by 6 bases; bases with no gene match: 2. The CDR3 has 11 residues. Germline V gene sequence: CDR1 MDHEN, CDR2 SYDVKM. CDR3 protein: CASRLAGEQFF. The DNA of the CDR3 is TGTGCCAGCAGGCTAGCGGGCGAGCAGTTCTTC.

The CDR3 coding sequence is TGCGCCAGCAGGGCAGATACTAGCGGGAATGAGCAGTTCTTC. It encodes CASRADTSGNEQFF. The rearrangement links TRBV10-2 to TRBJ2-1; 9 nucleotides agree with TRBD2. V lost 6 bases and J lost 7; bases outside the gene matches: 7. CDR3 length: 14 residues. Germline CDR1 is WSHSY and CDR2 is SAAADI.